This entry concerns a single T cell receptor beta chain. Measured with immunoSEQ multiplex PCR; TCRdb has only the in-frame clones, and not every one. The data hold about 980,000 clones, with over 60% observed a single time. This record belongs to a study of shared clonotypes between healthy human individuals. With 7 bases removed from V and 6 bases from J, the gap between germline ends came to 19 bases. The CDR3 sequence is 15 residues long. Germline lookup yields CDR1 LNHDA and CDR2 SQIVND (reference sequence). This TCR came from a man aged 18 to 29 in good health. This sequence joins TRBV19 and TRBJ1-5; D might be TRBD1 (5 bases). What was sequenced was memory CD4+ T cells sorted from blood. Documented subset: CD45RA-negative fraction. The CDR3 reads CASIAPGGAAQPQHF. CDR3 sequence (DNA): TGTGCCAGTATAGCCCCAGGCGGGGCGGCTCAGCCCCAGCATTTT.